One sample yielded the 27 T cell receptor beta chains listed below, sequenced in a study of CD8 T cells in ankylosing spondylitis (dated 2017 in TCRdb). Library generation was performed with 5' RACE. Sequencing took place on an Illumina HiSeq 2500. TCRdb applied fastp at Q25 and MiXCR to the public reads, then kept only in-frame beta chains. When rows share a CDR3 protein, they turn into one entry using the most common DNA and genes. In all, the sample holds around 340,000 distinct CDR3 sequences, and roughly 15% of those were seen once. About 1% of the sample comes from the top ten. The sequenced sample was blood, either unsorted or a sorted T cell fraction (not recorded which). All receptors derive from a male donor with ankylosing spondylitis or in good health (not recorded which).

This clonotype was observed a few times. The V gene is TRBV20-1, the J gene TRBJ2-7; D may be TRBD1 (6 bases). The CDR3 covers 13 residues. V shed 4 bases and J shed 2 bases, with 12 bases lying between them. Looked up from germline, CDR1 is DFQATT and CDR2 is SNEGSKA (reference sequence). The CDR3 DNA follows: TGCAGTGCTACTTACAGGGCTCCCTACGAGCAGTACTTC. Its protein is CSATYRAPYEQYF.

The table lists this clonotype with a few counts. The CDR3 nucleotides are TGTGCCAGCAGTTTAAGTGGAAGTAAACAGGACCGTCAGTTCTTC. Protein sequence: CASSLSGSKQDRQFF. The chain uses TRBV12-3 or TRBV12-4 and TRBJ2-1; possibly TRBD1 for D (5 bases). Between the trimmed V and J ends, which lost 2 bases and 13 bases, there was a span of 21 bases. The CDR3 runs 15 residues.

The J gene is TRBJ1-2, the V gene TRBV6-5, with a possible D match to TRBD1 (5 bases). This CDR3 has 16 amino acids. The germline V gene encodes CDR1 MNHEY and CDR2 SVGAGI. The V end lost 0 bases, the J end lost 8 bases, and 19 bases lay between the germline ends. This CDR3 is CASSYSGTRENKGYTF. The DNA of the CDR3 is TGTGCCAGCAGTTACTCGGGGACCCGAGAAAATAAGGGCTACACCTTC.

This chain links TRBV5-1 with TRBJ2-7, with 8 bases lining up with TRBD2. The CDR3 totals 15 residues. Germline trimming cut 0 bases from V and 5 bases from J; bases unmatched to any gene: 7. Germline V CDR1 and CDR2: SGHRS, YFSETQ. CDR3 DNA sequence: TGCGCCAGCAGCTTGGGTGCTAGCGGGTACCACGAGCAGTACTTC. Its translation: CASSLGASGYHEQYF. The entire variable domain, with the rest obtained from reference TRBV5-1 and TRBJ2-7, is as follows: KAGVTQTPRYLIKTRGQQVTLSCSPISGHRSVSWYQQTPGQGLQFLFEYFSETQRNKGNFPGRFSGRQFSNSRSEMNVSTLELGDSALYLCASSLGASGYHEQYFGPGTRLTVT.

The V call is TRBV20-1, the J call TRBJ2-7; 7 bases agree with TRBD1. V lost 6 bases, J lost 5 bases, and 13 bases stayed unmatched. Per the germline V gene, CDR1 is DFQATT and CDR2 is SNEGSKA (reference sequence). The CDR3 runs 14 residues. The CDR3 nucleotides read TGCAGTGCCCTTAAGACAGGGAATAGGGACGAGCAGTACTTC. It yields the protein CSALKTGNRDEQYF.

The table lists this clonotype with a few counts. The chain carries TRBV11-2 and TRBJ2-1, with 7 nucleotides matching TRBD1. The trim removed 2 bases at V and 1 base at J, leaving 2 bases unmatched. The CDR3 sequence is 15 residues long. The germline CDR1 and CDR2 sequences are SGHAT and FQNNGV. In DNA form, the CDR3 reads TGTGCCAGCAGCTTAATCAGGGGGTCCTACAATGAGCAGTTCTTC. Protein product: CASSLIRGSYNEQFF.

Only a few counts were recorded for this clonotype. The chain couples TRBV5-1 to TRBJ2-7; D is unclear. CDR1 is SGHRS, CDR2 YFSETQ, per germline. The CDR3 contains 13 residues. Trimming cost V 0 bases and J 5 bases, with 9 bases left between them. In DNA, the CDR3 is TGCGCCAGCAGCTTGGCTACAGTCGACGAGCAGTACTTC. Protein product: CASSLATVDEQYF.

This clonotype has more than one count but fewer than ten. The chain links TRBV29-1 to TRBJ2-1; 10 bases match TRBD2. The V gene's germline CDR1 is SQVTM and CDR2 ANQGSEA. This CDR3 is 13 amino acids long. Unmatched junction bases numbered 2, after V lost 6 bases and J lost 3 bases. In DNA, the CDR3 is TGCAGCGTGAGGACTAGCGGCTACAATGAGCAGTTCTTC. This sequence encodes CSVRTSGYNEQFF.

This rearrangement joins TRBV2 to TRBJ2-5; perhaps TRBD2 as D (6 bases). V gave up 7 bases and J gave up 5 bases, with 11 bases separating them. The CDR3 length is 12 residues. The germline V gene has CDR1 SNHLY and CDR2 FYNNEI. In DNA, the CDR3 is TGTGCCAGCAAGGCCAGCGGGGAGACCCAGTACTTC. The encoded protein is CASKASGETQYF.

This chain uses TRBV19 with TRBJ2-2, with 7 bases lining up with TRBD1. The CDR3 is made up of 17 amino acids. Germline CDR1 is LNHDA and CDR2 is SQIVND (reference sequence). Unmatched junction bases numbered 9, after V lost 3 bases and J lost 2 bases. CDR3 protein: CASSIGDRVGNTGELFF. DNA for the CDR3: TGTGCCAGTAGTATTGGTGACAGGGTGGGTAACACCGGGGAGCTGTTTTTT. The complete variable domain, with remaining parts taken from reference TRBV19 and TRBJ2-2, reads DGGITQSPKYLFRKEGQNVTLSCEQNLNHDAMYWYRQDPGQGLRLIYYSQIVNDFQKGDIAEGYSVSREKKESFPLTVTSAQKNPTAFYLCASSIGDRVGNTGELFFGEGSRLTVL.

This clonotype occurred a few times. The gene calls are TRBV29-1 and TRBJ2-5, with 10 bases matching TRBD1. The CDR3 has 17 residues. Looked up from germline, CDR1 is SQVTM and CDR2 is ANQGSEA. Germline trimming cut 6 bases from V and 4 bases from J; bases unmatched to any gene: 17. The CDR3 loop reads CSVLTFPGQGRRETQYF. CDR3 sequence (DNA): TGCAGCGTCCTAACCTTCCCGGGACAGGGGAGAAGAGAGACCCAGTACTTC. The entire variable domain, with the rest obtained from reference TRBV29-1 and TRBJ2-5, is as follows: SAVISQKPSRDICQRGTSLTIQCQVDSQVTMMFWYRQQPGQSLTLIATANQGSEATYESGFVIDKFPISRPNLTFSTLTVSNMSPEDSSIYLCSVLTFPGQGRRETQYFGPGTRLLVL.

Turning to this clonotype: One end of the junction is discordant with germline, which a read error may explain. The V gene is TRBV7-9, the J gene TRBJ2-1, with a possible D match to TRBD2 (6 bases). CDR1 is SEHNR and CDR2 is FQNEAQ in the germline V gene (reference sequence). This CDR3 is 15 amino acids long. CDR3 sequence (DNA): TGTGCCAGCAGCGTAGCTAGGGGACTCTACAATGAGCAGTTCTTC. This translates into CASSVARGLYNEQFF.

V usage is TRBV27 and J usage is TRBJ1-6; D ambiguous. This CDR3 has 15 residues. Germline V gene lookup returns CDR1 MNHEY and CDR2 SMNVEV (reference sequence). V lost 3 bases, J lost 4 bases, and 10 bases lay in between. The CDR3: CASSLRSAYNSPLHF. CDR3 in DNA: TGTGCCAGCAGTTTGCGGTCAGCTTATAATTCACCCCTCCACTTT.

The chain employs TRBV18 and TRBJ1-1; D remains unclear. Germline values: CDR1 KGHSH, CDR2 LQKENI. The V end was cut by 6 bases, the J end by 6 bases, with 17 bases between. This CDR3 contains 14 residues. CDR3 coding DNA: TGTGCCAGCTCTCCTTCCGGGGATTCTCCTGAAGCTTTCTTT. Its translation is CASSPSGDSPEAFF.

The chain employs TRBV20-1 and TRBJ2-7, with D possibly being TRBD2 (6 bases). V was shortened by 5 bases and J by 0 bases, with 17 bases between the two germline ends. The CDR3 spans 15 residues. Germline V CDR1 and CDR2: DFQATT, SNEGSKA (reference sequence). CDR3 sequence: CSAHPGSRSSYEQYF. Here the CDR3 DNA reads TGCAGTGCTCATCCCGGGAGCCGAAGCTCCTACGAGCAGTACTTC.

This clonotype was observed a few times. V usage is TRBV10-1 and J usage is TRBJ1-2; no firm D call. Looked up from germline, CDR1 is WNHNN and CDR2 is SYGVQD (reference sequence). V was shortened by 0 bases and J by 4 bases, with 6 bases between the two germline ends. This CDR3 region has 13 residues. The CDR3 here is CASSESQSYGYTF. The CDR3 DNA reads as TGCGCCAGCAGTGAGTCCCAGAGCTATGGCTACACCTTC.

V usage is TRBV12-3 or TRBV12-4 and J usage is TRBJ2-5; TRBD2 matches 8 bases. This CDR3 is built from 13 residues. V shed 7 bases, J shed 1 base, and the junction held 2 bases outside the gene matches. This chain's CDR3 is CASIREGQETQYF. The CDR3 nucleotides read TGTGCCAGCATTCGGGAGGGCCAAGAGACCCAGTACTTC.

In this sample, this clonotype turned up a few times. CDR3 in amino acids: CASSSRGSSYQETQYF. The CDR3, as DNA: TGTGCCAGCAGTTCGAGGGGCTCTTCTTACCAAGAGACCCAGTACTTC. The V call is TRBV27, the J call TRBJ2-5, with D perhaps TRBD1 or TRBD2 (5 bases each). The CDR3 extends over 16 amino acids. Trimming shortened V by 4 bases and J by 0 bases, and 15 bases separated the two germline ends. Germline V gene lookup returns CDR1 MNHEY and CDR2 SMNVEV (reference sequence).

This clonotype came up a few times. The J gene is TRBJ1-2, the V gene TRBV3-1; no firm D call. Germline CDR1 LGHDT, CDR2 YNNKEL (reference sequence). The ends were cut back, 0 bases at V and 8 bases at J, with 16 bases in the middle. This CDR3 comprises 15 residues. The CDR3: CASSQDPFPYGGYTF. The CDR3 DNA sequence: TGTGCCAGCAGCCAAGACCCTTTCCCCTACGGCGGCTACACCTTC.

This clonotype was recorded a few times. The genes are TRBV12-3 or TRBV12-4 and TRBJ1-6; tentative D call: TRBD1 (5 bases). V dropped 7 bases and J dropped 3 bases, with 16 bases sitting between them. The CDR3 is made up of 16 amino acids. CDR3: CASTSGTAYYNSPLHF. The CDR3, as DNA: TGTGCCAGCACCTCGGGGACCGCTTACTATAATTCACCCCTCCACTTT.

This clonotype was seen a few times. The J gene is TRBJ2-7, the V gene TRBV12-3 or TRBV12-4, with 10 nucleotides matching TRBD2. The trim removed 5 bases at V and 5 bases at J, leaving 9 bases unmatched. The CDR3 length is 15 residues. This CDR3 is CASSRAGGLKNEQYF. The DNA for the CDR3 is TGTGCCAGCAGTCGAGCGGGAGGGCTTAAAAACGAGCAGTACTTC.

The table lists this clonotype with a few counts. CDR3 sequence: CASSSLGKASTNEKLFF. CDR3 bases: TGTGCCAGCAGCTCCCTAGGAAAGGCGTCAACTAATGAAAAACTGTTTTTT. The chain employs TRBV9 and TRBJ1-4; D ambiguous. The CDR3 is 17 residues long. V was trimmed by 4 bases and J by 0 bases, leaving 16 bases between them. CDR1 SGDLS and CDR2 YYNGEE come from the germline V gene. Drawing the rest from reference TRBV9 and TRBJ1-4, the complete variable domain is DSGVTQTPKHLITATGQRVTLRCSPRSGDLSVYWYQQSLDQGLQFLIQYYNGEERAKGNILERFSAQQFPDLHSELNLSSLELGDSALYFCASSSLGKASTNEKLFFGSGTQLSVL.

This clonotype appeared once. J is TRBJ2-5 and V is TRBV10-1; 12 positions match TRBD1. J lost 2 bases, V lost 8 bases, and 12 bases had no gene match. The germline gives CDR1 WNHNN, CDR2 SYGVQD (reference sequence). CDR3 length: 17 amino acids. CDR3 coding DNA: TGCGCCAGCCCGAAAATAGGGACAGGGGGCAATCAAGAGACCCAGTACTTC. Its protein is CASPKIGTGGNQETQYF.

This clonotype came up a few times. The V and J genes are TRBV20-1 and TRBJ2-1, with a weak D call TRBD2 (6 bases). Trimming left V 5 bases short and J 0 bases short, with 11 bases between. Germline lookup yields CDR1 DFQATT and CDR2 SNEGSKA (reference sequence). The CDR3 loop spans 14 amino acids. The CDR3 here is CSAVADSSYNEQFF. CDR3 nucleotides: TGCAGTGCTGTAGCGGATAGCTCCTACAATGAGCAGTTCTTC.

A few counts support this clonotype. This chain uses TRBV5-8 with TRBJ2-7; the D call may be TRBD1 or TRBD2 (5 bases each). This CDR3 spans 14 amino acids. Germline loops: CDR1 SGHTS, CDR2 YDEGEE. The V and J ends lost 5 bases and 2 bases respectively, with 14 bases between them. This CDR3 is CASSYGTATYEQYF. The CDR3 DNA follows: TGTGCCAGCAGTTATGGGACGGCTACCTACGAGCAGTACTTC.

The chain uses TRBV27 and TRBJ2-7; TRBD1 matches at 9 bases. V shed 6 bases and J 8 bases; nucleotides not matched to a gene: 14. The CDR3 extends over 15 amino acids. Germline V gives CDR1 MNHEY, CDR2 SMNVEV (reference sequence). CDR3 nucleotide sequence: TGTGCCAGCAGCCGGCCCGGGACAGGGATCTATAAGCAGTACTTC. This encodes CASSRPGTGIYKQYF.

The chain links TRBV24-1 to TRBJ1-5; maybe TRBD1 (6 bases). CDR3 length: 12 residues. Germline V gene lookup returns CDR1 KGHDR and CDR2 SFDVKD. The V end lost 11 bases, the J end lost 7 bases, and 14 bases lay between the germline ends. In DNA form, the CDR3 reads TGTGCCATCACCATAGGGGGGCAGCCCCAGCATTTT. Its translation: CAITIGGQPQHF.